This TCR beta chain appears in the sequencing data of a study of shared clonotypes between healthy human individuals. Study findings and constraints: Estimated richness values were generally larger in naive subsets than in memory subsets.

Germline V gene lookup returns CDR1 KGHSH and CDR2 LQKENI. Trimming shortened V by 5 bases and J by 6 bases, and 16 bases separated the two germline ends. This CDR3 contains 14 residues. Note on this clone: What it binds is not known.

Replicate PCRs run on sorted subsets employed roughly 180 ng DNA, 30,000 to 35,000 T cell genomes. The repertoire was sequenced with immunoSEQ multiplex PCR; TCRdb's copy has only in-frame clones and lacks some. The table has 1,400,000 or so clones, roughly 98.5% seen once; the top ten hold 0.3% to 0.45%. Sequenced: naive CD4+ T cells sorted from blood. Subset meaning: CD45RA+ positively selected. This clonotype was obtained from a man aged 30 to 39 in good health. The chain is built from TRBV18 and TRBJ1-1; a weak D match, TRBD1 (5 bases). The CDR3 is CASSEAGSVSEAFF. Here the CDR3 DNA reads TGTGCCAGCTCAGAGGCAGGGTCGGTCTCTGAAGCTTTCTTT. The full variable domain, in which reference TRBV18 and TRBJ1-1 provide the parts outside the CDR3, is NAGVMQNPRHLVRRRGQEARLRCSPMKGHSHVYWYRQLPEEGLKFMVYLQKENIIDESGMPKERFSAEFPKEGPSILRIQQVVRGDSAAYFCASSEAGSVSEAFFGQGTRLTVV.